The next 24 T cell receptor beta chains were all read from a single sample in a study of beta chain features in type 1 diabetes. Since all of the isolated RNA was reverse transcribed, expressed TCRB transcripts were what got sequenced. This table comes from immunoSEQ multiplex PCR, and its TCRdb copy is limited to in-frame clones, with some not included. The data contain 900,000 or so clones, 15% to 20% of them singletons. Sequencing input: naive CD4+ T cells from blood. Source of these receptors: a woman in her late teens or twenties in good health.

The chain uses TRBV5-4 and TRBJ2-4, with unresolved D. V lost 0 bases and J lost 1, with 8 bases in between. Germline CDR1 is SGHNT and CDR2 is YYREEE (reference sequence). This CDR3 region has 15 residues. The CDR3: CASSLAESAKNIQYF. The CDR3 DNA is TGTGCCAGCAGCTTGGCGGAGTCCGCCAAAAACATTCAGTACTTC.

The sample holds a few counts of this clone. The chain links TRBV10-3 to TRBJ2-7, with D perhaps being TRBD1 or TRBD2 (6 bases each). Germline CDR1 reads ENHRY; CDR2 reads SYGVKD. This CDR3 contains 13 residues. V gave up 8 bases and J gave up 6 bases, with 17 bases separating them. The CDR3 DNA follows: TGTGCCATCGCCGGGCAGGGGAGGAGCGAGCAGTACTTC. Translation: CAIAGQGRSEQYF.

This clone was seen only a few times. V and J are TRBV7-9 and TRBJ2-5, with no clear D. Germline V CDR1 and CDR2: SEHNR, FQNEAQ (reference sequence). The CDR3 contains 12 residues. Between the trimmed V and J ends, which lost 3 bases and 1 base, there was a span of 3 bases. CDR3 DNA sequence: TGTGCCAGCAGCTTCCCCCAAGAGACCCAGTACTTC. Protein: CASSFPQETQYF.

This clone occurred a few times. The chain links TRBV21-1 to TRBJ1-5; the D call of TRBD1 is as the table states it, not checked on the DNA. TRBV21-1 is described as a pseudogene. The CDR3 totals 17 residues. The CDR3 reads CASSKARWTGRNQPQHF. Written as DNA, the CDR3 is TGTGCCAGCAGCAAAGCCCGATGGACAGGGCGCAATCAGCCCCAGCATTTT.

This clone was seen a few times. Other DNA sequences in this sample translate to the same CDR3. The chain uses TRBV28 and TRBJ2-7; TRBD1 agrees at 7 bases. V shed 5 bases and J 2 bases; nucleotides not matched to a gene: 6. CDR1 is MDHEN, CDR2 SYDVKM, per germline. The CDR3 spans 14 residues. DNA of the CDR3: TGTGCCAGCAGTCGAAGAGACAGGGCCTACGAGCAGTACTTC. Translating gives CASSRRDRAYEQYF. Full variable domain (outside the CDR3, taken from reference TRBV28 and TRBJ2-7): DVKVTQSSRYLVKRTGEKVFLECVQDMDHENMFWYRQDPGLGLRLIYFSYDVKMKEKGDIPEGYSVSREKKERFSLILESASTNQTSMYLCASSRRDRAYEQYFGPGTRLTVT.

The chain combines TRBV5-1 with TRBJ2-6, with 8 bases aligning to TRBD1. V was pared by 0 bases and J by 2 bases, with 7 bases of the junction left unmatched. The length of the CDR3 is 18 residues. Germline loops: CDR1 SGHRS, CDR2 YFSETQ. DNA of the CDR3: TGCGCCAGCAGCTTGGTTGGACAGGGCTCGACTGGGGCCAACGTCCTGACTTTC. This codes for CASSLVGQGSTGANVLTF.

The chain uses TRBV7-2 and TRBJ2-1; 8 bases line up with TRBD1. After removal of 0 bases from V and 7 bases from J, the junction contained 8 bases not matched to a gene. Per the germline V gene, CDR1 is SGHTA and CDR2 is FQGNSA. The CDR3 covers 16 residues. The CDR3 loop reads CASSLAQNRGWNEQFF. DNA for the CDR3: TGTGCCAGCAGCTTAGCTCAGAACAGGGGGTGGAATGAGCAGTTCTTC.

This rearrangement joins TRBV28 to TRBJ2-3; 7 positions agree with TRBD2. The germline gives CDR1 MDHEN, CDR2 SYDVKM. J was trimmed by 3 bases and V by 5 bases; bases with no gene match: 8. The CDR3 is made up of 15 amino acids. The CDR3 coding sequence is TGTGCCAGCAGTCAGAGGACTAGTACGACAGATACGCAGTATTTT. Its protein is CASSQRTSTTDTQYF.

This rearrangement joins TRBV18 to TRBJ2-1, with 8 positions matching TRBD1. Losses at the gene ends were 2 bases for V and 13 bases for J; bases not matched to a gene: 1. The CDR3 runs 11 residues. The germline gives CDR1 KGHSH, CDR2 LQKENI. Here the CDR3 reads CASSPGQGQFF. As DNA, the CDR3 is TGTGCCAGCTCACCAGGACAGGGACAGTTCTTC.

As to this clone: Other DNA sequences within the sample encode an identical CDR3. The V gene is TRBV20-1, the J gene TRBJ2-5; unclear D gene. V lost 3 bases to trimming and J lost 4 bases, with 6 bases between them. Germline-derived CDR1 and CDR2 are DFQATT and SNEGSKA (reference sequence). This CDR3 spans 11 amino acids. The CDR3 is CSASRRETQYF. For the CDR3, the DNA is TGCAGTGCTAGTCGGCGAGAGACCCAGTACTTC.

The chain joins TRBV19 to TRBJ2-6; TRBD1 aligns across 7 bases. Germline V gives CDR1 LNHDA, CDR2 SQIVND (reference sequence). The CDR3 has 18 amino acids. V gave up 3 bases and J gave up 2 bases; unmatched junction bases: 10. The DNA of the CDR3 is TGTGCCAGTAGTATGAGGGTCGGAACAGGGGCTGGGGCCAACGTCCTGACTTTC. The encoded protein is CASSMRVGTGAGANVLTF. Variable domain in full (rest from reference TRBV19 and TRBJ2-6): DGGITQSPKYLFRKEGQNVTLSCEQNLNHDAMYWYRQDPGQGLRLIYYSQIVNDFQKGDIAEGYSVSREKKESFPLTVTSAQKNPTAFYLCASSMRVGTGAGANVLTFGAGSRLTVL.

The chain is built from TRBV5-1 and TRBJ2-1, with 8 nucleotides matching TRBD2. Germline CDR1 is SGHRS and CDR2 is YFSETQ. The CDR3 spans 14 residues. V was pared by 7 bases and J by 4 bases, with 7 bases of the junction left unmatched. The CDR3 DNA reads TGCGCCAGCGCGGGGGGCCAAAGATACAATGAGCAGTTCTTC. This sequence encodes CASAGGQRYNEQFF.

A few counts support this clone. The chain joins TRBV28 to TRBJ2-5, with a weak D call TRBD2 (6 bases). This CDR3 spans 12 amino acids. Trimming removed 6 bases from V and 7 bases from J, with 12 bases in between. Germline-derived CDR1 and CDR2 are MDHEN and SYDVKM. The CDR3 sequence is CASSHGTGTQYF. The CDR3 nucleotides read TGTGCCAGCAGCCATGGGACTGGGACCCAGTACTTC.

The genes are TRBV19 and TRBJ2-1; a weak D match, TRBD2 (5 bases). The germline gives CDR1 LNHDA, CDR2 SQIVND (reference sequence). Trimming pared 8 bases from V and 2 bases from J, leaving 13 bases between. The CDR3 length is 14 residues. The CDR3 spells CASSMAGPYNEQFF. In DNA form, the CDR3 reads TGTGCCAGTTCGATGGCGGGCCCCTACAATGAGCAGTTCTTC.

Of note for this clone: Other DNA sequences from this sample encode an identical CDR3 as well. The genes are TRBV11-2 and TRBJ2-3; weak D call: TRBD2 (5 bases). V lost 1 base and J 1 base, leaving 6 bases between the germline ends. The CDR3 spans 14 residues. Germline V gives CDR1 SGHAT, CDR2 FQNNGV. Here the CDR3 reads CASSLAGGTDTQYF. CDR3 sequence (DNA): TGTGCCAGCAGCTTAGCCGGGGGCACAGATACGCAGTATTTT.

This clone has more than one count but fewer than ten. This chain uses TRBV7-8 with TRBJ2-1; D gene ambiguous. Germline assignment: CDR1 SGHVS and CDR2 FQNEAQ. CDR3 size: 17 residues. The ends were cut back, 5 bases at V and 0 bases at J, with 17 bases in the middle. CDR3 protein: CASSARLRRSSYNEQFF. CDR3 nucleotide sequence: TGTGCCAGCAGCGCACGCTTGAGACGGAGCTCCTACAATGAGCAGTTCTTC.

The CDR3 sequence is CASSSARWAGANVLTF. CDR3 DNA sequence: TGCGCCAGCAGCTCCGCGAGGTGGGCTGGGGCCAACGTCCTGACTTTC. The chain recombines TRBV5-1 with TRBJ2-6; the D is unclear. V was shortened by 3 bases and J by 2 bases, with 12 bases between the two germline ends. The germline V gene has CDR1 SGHRS and CDR2 YFSETQ. The CDR3 is made up of 16 amino acids. Full variable domain (rest looked up from reference TRBV5-1 and TRBJ2-6): KAGVTQTPRYLIKTRGQQVTLSCSPISGHRSVSWYQQTPGQGLQFLFEYFSETQRNKGNFPGRFSGRQFSNSRSEMNVSTLELGDSALYLCASSSARWAGANVLTFGAGSRLTVL.

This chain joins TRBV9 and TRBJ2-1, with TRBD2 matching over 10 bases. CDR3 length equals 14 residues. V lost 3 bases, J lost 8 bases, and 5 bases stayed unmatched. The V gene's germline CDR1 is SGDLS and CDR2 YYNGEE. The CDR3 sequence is CASSASGRYYEQFF. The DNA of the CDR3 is TGTGCCAGCAGCGCTAGCGGGAGATACTATGAGCAGTTCTTC.

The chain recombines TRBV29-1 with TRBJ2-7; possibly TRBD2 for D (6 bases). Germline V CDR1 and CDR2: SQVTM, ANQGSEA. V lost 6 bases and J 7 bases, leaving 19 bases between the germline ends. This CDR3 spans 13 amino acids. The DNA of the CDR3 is TGCAGCGTGGCCCCCCGGCCTGCGGGGGAGCAGTACTTC. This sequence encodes CSVAPRPAGEQYF.

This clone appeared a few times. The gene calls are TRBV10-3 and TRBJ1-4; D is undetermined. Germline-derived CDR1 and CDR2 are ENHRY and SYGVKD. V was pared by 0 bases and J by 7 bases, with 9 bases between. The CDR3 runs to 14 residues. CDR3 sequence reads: CAISESLGSEKLFF. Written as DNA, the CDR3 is TGTGCCATCAGTGAGTCTTTGGGCAGTGAAAAACTGTTTTTT.

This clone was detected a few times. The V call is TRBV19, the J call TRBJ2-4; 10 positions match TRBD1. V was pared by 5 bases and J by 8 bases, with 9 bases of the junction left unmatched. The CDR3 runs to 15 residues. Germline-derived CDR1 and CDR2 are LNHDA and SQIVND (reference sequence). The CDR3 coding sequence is TGTGCCAGTAGTCCATCAGGACAGGGGGAATACATTCAGTACTTC. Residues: CASSPSGQGEYIQYF.

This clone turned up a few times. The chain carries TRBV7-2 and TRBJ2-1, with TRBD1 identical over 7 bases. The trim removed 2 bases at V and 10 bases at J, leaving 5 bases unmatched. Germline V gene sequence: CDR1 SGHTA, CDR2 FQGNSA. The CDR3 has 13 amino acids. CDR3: CASSLRDSKEQFF. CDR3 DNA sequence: TGTGCCAGCAGCTTACGGGACAGTAAGGAGCAGTTCTTC.

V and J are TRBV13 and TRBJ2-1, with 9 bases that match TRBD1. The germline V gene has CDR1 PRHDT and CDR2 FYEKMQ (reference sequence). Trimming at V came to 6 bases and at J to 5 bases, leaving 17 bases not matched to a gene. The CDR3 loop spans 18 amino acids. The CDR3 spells CASRALRYDRGSDNEQFF. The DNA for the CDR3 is TGTGCCAGCAGAGCCCTACGATACGACAGGGGGTCTGACAATGAGCAGTTCTTC.

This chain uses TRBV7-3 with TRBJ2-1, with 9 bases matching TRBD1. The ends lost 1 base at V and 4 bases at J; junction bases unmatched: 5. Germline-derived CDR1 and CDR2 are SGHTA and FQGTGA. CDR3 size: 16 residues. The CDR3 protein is CASSLRGTGLYNEQFF. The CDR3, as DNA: TGTGCCAGCAGCTTAAGAGGGACAGGGTTGTACAATGAGCAGTTCTTC.